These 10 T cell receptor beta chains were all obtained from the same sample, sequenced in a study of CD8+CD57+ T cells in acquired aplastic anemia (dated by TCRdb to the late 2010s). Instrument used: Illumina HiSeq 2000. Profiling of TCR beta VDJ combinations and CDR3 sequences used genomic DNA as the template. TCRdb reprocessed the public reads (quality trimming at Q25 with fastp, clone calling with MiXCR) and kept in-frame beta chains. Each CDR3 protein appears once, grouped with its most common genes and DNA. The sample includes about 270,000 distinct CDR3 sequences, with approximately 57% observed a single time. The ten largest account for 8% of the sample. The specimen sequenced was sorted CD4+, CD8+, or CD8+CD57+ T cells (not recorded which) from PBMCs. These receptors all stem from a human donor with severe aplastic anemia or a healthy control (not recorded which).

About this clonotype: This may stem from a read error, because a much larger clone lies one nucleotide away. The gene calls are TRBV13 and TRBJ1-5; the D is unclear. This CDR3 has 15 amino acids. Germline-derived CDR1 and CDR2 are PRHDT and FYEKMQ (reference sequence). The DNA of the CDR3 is TGTGCCGGCAGCCCCCGGCCCCCTAGCAATCAGCCCCAGCATTTT. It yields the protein CAGSPRPPSNQPQHF. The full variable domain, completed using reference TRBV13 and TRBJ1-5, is AAGVIQSPRHLIKEKRETATLKCYPIPRHDTVYWYQQGPGQDPQFLISFYEKMQSDKGSIPDRFSAQQFSDYHSELNMSSLELGDSALYFCAGSPRPPSNQPQHFGDGTRLSIL.

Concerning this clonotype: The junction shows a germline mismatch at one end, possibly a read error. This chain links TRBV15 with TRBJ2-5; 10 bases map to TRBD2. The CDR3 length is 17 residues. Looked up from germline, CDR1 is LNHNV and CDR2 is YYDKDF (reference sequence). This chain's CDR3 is CASSLGTAGGPQETQYF. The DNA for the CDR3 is TGTGCCAGCAGCTTAGGTACAGCGGGGGGGCCCCAAGAGACCCAGTACTTC. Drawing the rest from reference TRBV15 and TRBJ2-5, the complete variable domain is DAMVIQNPRYQVTQFGKPVTLSCSQTLNHNVMYWYQQKSSQAPKLLFHYYDKDFNNEADTPDNFQSRRPNTSFCFLDIRSPGLGDTAMYLCASSLGTAGGPQETQYFGPGTRLLVL.

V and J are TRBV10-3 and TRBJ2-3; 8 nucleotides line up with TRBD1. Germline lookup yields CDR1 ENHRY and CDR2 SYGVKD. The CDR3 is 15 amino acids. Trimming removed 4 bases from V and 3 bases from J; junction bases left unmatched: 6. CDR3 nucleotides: TGTGCCATCAGTGGAGGTCAGGGGGCGACAGATACGCAGTATTTT. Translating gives CAISGGQGATDTQYF.

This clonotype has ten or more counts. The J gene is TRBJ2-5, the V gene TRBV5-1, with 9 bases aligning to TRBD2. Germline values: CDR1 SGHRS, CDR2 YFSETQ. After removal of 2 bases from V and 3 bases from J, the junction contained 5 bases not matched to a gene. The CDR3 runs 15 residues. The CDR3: CASSFGGGAEETQYF. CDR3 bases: TGCGCCAGCAGCTTCGGCGGGGGGGCGGAAGAGACCCAGTACTTC.

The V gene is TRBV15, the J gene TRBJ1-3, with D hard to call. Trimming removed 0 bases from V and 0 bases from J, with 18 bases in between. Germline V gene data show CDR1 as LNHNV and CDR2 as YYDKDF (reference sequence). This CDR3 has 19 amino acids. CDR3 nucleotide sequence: TGTGCCACCAGCAGAGATCGTCTGCGCCAGACCGACTCTGGAAACACCATATATTTT. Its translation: CATSRDRLRQTDSGNTIYF.

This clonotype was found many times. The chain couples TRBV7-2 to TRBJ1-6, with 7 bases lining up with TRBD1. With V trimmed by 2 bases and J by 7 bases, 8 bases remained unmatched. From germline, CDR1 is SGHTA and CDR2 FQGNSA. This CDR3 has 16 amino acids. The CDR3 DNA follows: TGTGCCAGCAGCTTATTTAGAGGGGGCATCAATTCACCCCTCCACTTT. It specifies CASSLFRGGINSPLHF.

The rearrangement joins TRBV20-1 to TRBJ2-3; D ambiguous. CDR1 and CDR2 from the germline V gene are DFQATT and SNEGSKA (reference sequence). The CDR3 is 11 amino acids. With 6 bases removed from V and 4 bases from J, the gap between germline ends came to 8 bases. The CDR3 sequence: CSAQWADTQYF. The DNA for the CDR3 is TGCAGTGCGCAATGGGCAGATACGCAGTATTTT.

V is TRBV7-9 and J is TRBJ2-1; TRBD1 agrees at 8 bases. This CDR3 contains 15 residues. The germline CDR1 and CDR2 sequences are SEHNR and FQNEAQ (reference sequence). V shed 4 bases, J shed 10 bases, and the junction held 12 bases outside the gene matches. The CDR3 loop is CASSSSWTGLLEQFF. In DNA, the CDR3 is TGTGCCAGCAGCTCCTCCTGGACAGGGCTCCTGGAGCAGTTCTTC.

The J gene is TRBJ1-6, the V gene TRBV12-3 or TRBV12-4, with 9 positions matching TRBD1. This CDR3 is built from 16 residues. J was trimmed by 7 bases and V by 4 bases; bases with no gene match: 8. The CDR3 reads CASSSFVGTGNSPLHF. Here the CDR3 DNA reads TGTGCCAGCAGTTCCTTTGTCGGGACAGGGAATTCACCCCTCCACTTT.

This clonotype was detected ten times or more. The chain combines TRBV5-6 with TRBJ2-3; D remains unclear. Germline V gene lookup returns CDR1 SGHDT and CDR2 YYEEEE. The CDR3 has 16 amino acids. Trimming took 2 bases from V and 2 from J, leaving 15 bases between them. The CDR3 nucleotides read TGTGCCAGCAGCTTAACACTATCTGCCGCCACAGATACGCAGTATTTT. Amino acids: CASSLTLSAATDTQYF.